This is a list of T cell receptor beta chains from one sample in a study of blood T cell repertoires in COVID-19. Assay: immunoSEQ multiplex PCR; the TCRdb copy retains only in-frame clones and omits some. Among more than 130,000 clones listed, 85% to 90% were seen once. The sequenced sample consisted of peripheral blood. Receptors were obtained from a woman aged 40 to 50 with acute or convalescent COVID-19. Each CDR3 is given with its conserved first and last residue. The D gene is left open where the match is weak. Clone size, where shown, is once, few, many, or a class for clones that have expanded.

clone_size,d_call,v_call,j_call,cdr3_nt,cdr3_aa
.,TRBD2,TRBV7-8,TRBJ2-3,TGTGCCAGCAGCTTAGCGGAGGCTAGCGGGGCATCACTAAGCACAGATACGCAGTATTTT,CASSLAEASGASLSTDTQYF
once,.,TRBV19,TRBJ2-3,TGTGCCAGTAGTCCCCGTCTTGATACGCAGTATTTT,CASSPRLDTQYF
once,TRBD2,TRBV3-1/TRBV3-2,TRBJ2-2,TGTGCCAGCAGCCAAGGACTAGCGACCACCGGGGAGCTGTTTTTT,CASSQGLATTGELFF
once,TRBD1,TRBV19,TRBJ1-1,TGTGCCACCGTGGGACAGCTTGAAGCTTTCTTT,CATVGQLEAFF
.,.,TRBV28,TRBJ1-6,TGTGCCAGCAGTCCCGAAACAGGGCCTTGGGCCCTCCACTTT,CASSPETGPWALHF
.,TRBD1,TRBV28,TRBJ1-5,TGTGCCAGCAGGGGACAGGTTAATCAGCCCCAGCATTTT,CASRGQVNQPQHF
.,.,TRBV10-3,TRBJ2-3,TGTGCCATCAGAACAGGTGCTAGCACAGATACGCAGTATTTT,CAIRTGASTDTQYF
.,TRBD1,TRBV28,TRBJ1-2,TGTGCCAGCAGTAGCCCCCCCGACAGGGCTGATTGGGGCTACACCTTC,CASSSPPDRADWGYTF
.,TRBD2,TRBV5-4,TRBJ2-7,TGTGCCAGCAGCTTGGGCGGGGGGCACTCCTACGAGCAGTACTTC,CASSLGGGHSYEQYF
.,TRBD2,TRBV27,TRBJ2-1,TGTGCCAGCAGTCCCTTAGCGGGGGGTAATTCTGAGCAGTTCTTC,CASSPLAGGNSEQFF
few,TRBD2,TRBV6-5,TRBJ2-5,TGTGCCAGCAGTAGACGAGCGGGGGCAGGGACCCAGTACTTC,CASSRRAGAGTQYF
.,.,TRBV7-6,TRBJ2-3,TGTGCCAGCAGCCCCGGAGGGACCTCAGGGGATACGCAGTATTTT,CASSPGGTSGDTQYF
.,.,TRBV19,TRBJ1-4,TGTGCCAGTAGTATCGGCAGGGCAAATGAAAAACTGTTTTTT,CASSIGRANEKLFF
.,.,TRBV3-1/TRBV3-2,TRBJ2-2,TGTGCCAGCAGCCAAATGGCGACCTCCCGAGGCGGGGAGCTGTTTTTT,CASSQMATSRGGELFF
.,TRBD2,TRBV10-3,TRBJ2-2,TGTGCCATCAATAACGCGGGAGAATTGTCCGGGGAGCTGTTTTTT,CAINNAGELSGELFF
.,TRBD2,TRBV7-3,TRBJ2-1,TGTGCCAGCAGCCCCATGAGCGGGGGCTACAATGAGCAGTTCTTC,CASSPMSGGYNEQFF
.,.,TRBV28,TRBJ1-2,TGTGCCAGCAGCTTAACAGAAGGGAGCGTCTATGGCTACACCTTC,CASSLTEGSVYGYTF
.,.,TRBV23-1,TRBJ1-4,TGCGCCAGCAGTCAATCGGGGGGAATTTTTGCAACTAATGAAAAACTGTTTTTT,CASSQSGGIFATNEKLFF
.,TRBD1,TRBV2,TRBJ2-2,TGTGCCAGCAGTACAGGGGGCGGTTCCGGGGAGCTGTTTTTT,CASSTGGGSGELFF
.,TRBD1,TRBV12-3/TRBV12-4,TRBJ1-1,TGTGCCAGCACCAAAGGGACAGGGACTGAAGCTTTCTTT,CASTKGTGTEAFF
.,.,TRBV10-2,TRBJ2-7,TGCGCCAGCATGGACACTCATCCCTACGAGCAGTACTTC,CASMDTHPYEQYF
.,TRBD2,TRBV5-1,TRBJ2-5,TGCGCCAGCAGCATGGGACTAGCGGGAGGGCCACTCCAAGAGACCCAGTACTTC,CASSMGLAGGPLQETQYF
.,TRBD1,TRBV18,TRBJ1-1,TGTGCCAGCTCACCAGGGACAGGGGGCGACCGCATGGGAGCTTTCTTT,CASSPGTGGDRMGAFF
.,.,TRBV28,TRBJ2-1,TGTGCCAGCGGGCAGGGCTACAATGAGCAGTTCTTC,CASGQGYNEQFF
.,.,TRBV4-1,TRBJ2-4,TGCGCCAGCAGCCCGGGAGACATTCAGTACTTC,CASSPGDIQYF
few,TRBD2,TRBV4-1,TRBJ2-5,TGCGCCAGCAGCCGTTCGGGACTAGCGGGAGGGGGGGAGACCCAGTACTTC,CASSRSGLAGGGETQYF
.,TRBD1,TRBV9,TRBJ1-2,TGTGCCAGCAGCGCAACCATTAATACAGGGGTCTATGGCTACACCTTC,CASSATINTGVYGYTF
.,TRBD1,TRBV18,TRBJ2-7,TGTGCCAGCTCACCAATCGGACAGGGGACCTACGAGCAGTACTTC,CASSPIGQGTYEQYF
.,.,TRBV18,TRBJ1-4,TGTGCCAGCTCACAAACAGGGTTAACTAATGAAAAACTGTTTTTT,CASSQTGLTNEKLFF
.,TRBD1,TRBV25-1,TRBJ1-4,TGTGCCAGCAGTGAGCCAGGACAGGGCAAAAATGAAAAACTGTTTTTT,CASSEPGQGKNEKLFF
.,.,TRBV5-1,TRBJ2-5,TGCGCCAGCAGTCACCCAGGGGTATGGACCCAGTACTTC,CASSHPGVWTQYF
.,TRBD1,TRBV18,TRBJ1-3,TGTGCCAGCTCTCTTGGACAGGGGTCGATAAACACCATATATTTT,CASSLGQGSINTIYF
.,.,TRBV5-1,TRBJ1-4,TGCGCCAGCAGCTTGGGAGGGGGAGAACGCGAAAAACTGTTTTTT,CASSLGGGEREKLFF
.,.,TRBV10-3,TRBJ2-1,TGTGCCATCCTCGGGGAGGTCCCGCACAATGAGCAGTTCTTC,CAILGEVPHNEQFF
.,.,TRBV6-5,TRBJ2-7,TGTGCCAGCAGTTACTCGTCCGGGGAAAATCCCTACGAGCAGTACTTC,CASSYSSGENPYEQYF
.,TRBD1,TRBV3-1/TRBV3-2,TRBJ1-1,TGTGCCAGCAGCCAACCACAGGGGACAAAAGCTTTCTTT,CASSQPQGTKAFF
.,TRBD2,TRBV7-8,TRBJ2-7,TGTGCCAGCAGCACGGGGGGGCGAGAGCAGTACTTC,CASSTGGREQYF
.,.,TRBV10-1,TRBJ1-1,TGCGCCAGCAGTGAGTCTAATTGGGGGGTCACTGAAGCTTTCTTT,CASSESNWGVTEAFF
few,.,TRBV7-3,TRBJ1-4,TGTGCCAGCAGCCAAGGTCGAGGTGAAAAACTGTTTTTT,CASSQGRGEKLFF
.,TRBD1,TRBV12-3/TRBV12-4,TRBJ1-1,TGTGCCAGCAGTATAAGGGACAGTAAATGGGCTTTCTTT,CASSIRDSKWAFF
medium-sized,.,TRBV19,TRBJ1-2,TGTGCCAGTAGCCCCCCCGGGATACACTATGGCTACACCTTC,CASSPPGIHYGYTF
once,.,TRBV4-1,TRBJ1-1,TGCGCCAGCAGCCAAGGGGTTGCAGGGGCCACTGAAGCTTTCTTT,CASSQGVAGATEAFF
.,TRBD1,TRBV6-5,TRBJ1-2,TGTGCCAGCAGTCGGGGACAGGGCTCCCATGGCTACACCTTC,CASSRGQGSHGYTF
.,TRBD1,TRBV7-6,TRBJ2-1,TGTGCCAGCAGCTTGGACATGGGACAGGTCAATGAGCAGTTCTTC,CASSLDMGQVNEQFF
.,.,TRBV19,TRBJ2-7,TGTGCCAGTAGGAAGGGTAGCGTCTACGAGCAGTACTTC,CASRKGSVYEQYF
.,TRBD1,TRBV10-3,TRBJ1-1,TGTGCCATCAGAGACAGGGGAGGCACTGAAGCTTTCTTT,CAIRDRGGTEAFF